This entry concerns a single T cell receptor beta chain. Its target is not known. CDR1 and CDR2 from the germline V gene are SGHDT and YYEEEE. This CDR3 is 15 amino acids long. Trimming shortened V by 6 bases and J by 6 bases, and 19 bases separated the two germline ends. Separate sequencing covered autoproliferating (CFSE-dim) and non-proliferating (CFSE-high) T cells from stimulus-free culture. Approximately 5x10^7 CFSE-labeled PBMCs were cultured less than 8 days unstimulated, then replicate wells were pooled. Here immunoSEQ multiplex PCR was the method, and the copy in TCRdb shows in-frame clones only, minus some. The repertoire holds approximately 32,000 clones, 86% seen once, with roughly 2.5% in the top ten. These data come from a study of memory B cells and T cells in multiple sclerosis.

The sequence came from a human donor with multiple sclerosis. The sequenced sample consisted of PBMCs from blood kept in culture. This chain uses TRBV5-6 with TRBJ2-1, with a possible D match to TRBD1 (7 bases). Here the CDR3 DNA reads TGTGCCAGCAACTTCAGGGGGGCAAAAATCAATGAGCAGTTCTTC. This gives the protein CASNFRGAKINEQFF.